A selection of T cell receptor beta chains follows, all from one sample in a study of T-cell memory formation after mild COVID-19. TCRdb called the 5' RACE reads again in MiXCR, with one record for every CDR3 protein. Of roughly 340,000 distinct CDR3 sequences detected, 15% to 20% appear once; the ten largest clones hold around 20%. Sequenced sample: PBMCs or a T cell subset sorted from them (not recorded which). These TCRs come from a man aged 18 to 29 who had mild COVID-19 (a few samples of this study predate the infection). Cell type and time point are not known. Each CDR3 is given with its conserved first and last residue. D genes are given only for firm matches. Expanded clones are given a class, and other clones once, few, many or no size at all.

cdr3_nt: TGCGCCAGCAGCTCCGGGACTAGCGAATACAATGAGCAGTTCTTC; cdr3_aa: CASSSGTSEYNEQFF; v_call: TRBV5-1; d_call: TRBD2; clone_size: NA; j_call: TRBJ2-1
cdr3_nt: TGTGCCAGCACCATTGACAGGGGTCAGCCCCAGCATTTT; cdr3_aa: CASTIDRGQPQHF; v_call: TRBV5-4; d_call: TRBD1; clone_size: NA; j_call: TRBJ1-5
cdr3_nt: TGTGCCATCAGGGACAGGGAAGGGGCCTATGGCTACACCTTC; cdr3_aa: CAIRDREGAYGYTF; v_call: TRBV10-3; d_call: TRBD1; clone_size: few; j_call: TRBJ1-2
cdr3_nt: TGTGCCAGCACCCGACAGGGGACGAACACTGAAGCTTTCTTT; cdr3_aa: CASTRQGTNTEAFF; v_call: TRBV6-2/TRBV6-3; d_call: TRBD1; clone_size: NA; j_call: TRBJ1-1
cdr3_nt: TGTGCCAGCAGTGATCGGCCCCAAGAGACCCAGTACTTC; cdr3_aa: CASSDRPQETQYF; v_call: TRBV6-5; d_call: NA; clone_size: few; j_call: TRBJ2-5
cdr3_nt: TGTGCCAGCAGTTTCCCGGGACAGGGGGTCTATGGCTACACCTTC; cdr3_aa: CASSFPGQGVYGYTF; v_call: TRBV12-3/TRBV12-4; d_call: TRBD1; clone_size: many; j_call: TRBJ1-2
cdr3_nt: TGCGCCAGCAGCCCCACTAGCCTCGGTACGCAGTATTTT; cdr3_aa: CASSPTSLGTQYF; v_call: TRBV10-1; d_call: NA; clone_size: few; j_call: TRBJ2-3
cdr3_nt: TGCGCCAGCAGCCAAGATGAGGGGTGGGGAACTGAAGCTTTCTTT; cdr3_aa: CASSQDEGWGTEAFF; v_call: TRBV4-3; d_call: NA; clone_size: many; j_call: TRBJ1-1
cdr3_nt: TGTGCCAGCAGCTTAGGAGGGCGCGAAGACTACACCTTC; cdr3_aa: CASSLGGREDYTF; v_call: TRBV7-9; d_call: NA; clone_size: NA; j_call: TRBJ1-2
cdr3_nt: TGTGCCAGCAGCTTGGGACAGGGGCTTGGGGGCTACACCTTC; cdr3_aa: CASSLGQGLGGYTF; v_call: TRBV7-9; d_call: TRBD1; clone_size: NA; j_call: TRBJ1-2
cdr3_nt: TGTGCCAGCAGTTATCAGCTGAACACTGAAGCTTTCTTT; cdr3_aa: CASSYQLNTEAFF; v_call: TRBV6-5; d_call: NA; clone_size: NA; j_call: TRBJ1-1
cdr3_nt: TGCGCCAGCAGCGTTAGAGGACAAGAGACCCAGTACTTC; cdr3_aa: CASSVRGQETQYF; v_call: TRBV5-1; d_call: NA; clone_size: many; j_call: TRBJ2-5
cdr3_nt: TGTGCCAGCAGCCTCGGGGGAAATTCACCCCTCCACTTT; cdr3_aa: CASSLGGNSPLHF; v_call: TRBV7-2; d_call: NA; clone_size: few; j_call: TRBJ1-6
cdr3_nt: TGCGCCAGCAGCTTGACTAGCCCCACAGATACGCAGTATTTT; cdr3_aa: CASSLTSPTDTQYF; v_call: TRBV5-1; d_call: NA; clone_size: few; j_call: TRBJ2-3
cdr3_nt: TGTGCCAGCAGTGAAGTACTCATCTACGAGCAGTACTTC; cdr3_aa: CASSEVLIYEQYF; v_call: TRBV6-1; d_call: NA; clone_size: few; j_call: TRBJ2-7
cdr3_nt: TGTGCCAGCAAGGCACTCCGGGGGCCGTCCCTTAGCACAGATACGCAGTATTTT; cdr3_aa: CASKALRGPSLSTDTQYF; v_call: TRBV11-2; d_call: NA; clone_size: few; j_call: TRBJ2-3
cdr3_nt: TGTGCCAGCAGCGTCGGGACAGACACTGAAGCTTTCTTT; cdr3_aa: CASSVGTDTEAFF; v_call: TRBV9; d_call: TRBD1; clone_size: NA; j_call: TRBJ1-1
cdr3_nt: TGTGCCAGCAGTGAATTTCCGGGGCCCAAAAGTAAGGTGTTTTTT; cdr3_aa: CASSEFPGPKSKVFF; v_call: TRBV6-1; d_call: NA; clone_size: few; j_call: TRBJ1-4
cdr3_nt: TGCGCCAGCAGCGCGACAGGGGAGAACACTGAAGCTTTCTTT; cdr3_aa: CASSATGENTEAFF; v_call: TRBV5-1; d_call: TRBD1; clone_size: NA; j_call: TRBJ1-1